This T cell receptor beta chain was profiled in a study of shared clonotypes between healthy human individuals. Notes on the study in general: As a rule, naive subsets had a larger estimated richness than memory subsets. Even with large depth, rarefaction showed that sorted-subset sequencing was incomplete.

TCRdb keeps only in-frame clones here, not all; method: immunoSEQ multiplex PCR. Among a few million clones listed, approximately 96% were seen once. Between the trimmed V and J ends, which lost 4 bases and 1 base, there was a span of 17 bases. CDR3 length: 16 amino acids. The germline V gene encodes CDR1 SGDLS and CDR2 YYNGEE. In the case of this clone: What it recognizes is unknown.

This rearrangement joins TRBV9 to TRBJ2-5; D gene uncertain. This TCR was recovered from a young man in good health. Sequenced: naive CD4+ T cells sorted from blood. Subset in this sample: CD45RA+ positively selected. CDR3 region: CASSPAVGVGQETQYF. In nucleotides, the CDR3 is TGTGCCAGCAGCCCCGCGGTTGGCGTCGGCCAAGAGACCCAGTACTTC.